This T cell receptor (beta chain) originates from a study of control samples from healthy donors and cancer patients. Generated by immunoSEQ multiplex PCR, the TCRdb table keeps only in-frame clones and is missing some. The table lists about 120,000 clones, over 85% of them singletons. The germline V gene has CDR1 SGHAT and CDR2 FQNNGV. The CDR3 sequence is 16 residues long. V gave up 1 base and J gave up 0 bases, with 7 bases separating them. The chain recombines TRBV11-2 with TRBJ2-6; D perhaps matches TRBD1 (6 bases). The source is a man younger than 45 in good health. Sequencing was done on a sample of blood. The CDR3 loop is CASSLVRGSGANVLTF. The CDR3 nucleotides read TGTGCCAGCAGCTTAGTCAGGGGCTCTGGGGCCAACGTCCTGACTTTC.